The entry that follows covers one TCR beta chain sequence. The CDR3 totals 14 residues. V was pared by 1 base and J by 8 bases, with 12 bases between. The germline gives CDR1 SGHRS, CDR2 YFSETQ. This specimen comes from a study of shared clonotypes between healthy human individuals. The authors distributed each subset's genomic DNA evenly over several immunoSEQ plates. Here immunoSEQ multiplex PCR was the method, and the copy in TCRdb shows in-frame clones only, minus some. This table holds about 2.3 million clones, 85% to 95% found once. The chain is built from TRBV5-1 and TRBJ1-4; unclear D gene. The receptor was derived from a man between 18 and 35 years old in good health. Some clones in this sample may be carry-over from other donors' samples. Material: naive CD4+ T cells from PBMCs. Subset indicated: CD45RA+ positively selected. CDR3 nucleotide sequence: TGCGCCAGCAGCTTGCGAAGTCCGGACGAAAAACTGTTTTTT. Translating it yields CASSLRSPDEKLFF.